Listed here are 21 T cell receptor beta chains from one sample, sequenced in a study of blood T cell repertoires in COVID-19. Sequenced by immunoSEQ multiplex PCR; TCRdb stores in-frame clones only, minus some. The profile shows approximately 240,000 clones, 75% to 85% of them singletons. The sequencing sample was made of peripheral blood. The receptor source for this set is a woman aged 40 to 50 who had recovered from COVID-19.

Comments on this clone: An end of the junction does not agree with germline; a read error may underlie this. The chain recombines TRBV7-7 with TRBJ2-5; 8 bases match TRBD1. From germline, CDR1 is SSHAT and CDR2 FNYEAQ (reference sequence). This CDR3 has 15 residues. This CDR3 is CASSPGTGGWETQYF. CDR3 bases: TGTGCTAGCAGCCCCGGGACAGGAGGTTGGGAGACCCAGTACTTC. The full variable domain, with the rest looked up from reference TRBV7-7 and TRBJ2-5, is GAGVSQSPRYKVTKRGQDVTLRCDPISSHATLYWYQQALGQGPEFLTYFNYEAQPDKSGLPSDRFSAERPEGSISTLTIQRTEQRDSAMYRCASSPGTGGWETQYFGPGTRLLVL.

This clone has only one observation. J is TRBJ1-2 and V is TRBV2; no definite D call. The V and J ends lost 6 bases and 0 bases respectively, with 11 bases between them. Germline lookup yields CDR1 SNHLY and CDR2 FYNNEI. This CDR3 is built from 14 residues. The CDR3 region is CASSPGSTNYGYTF. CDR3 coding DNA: TGTGCCAGCAGCCCCGGGTCCACTAACTATGGCTACACCTTC.

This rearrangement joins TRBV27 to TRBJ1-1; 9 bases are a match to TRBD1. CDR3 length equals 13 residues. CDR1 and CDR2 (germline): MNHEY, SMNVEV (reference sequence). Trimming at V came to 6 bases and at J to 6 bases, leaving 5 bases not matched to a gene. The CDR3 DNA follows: TGTGCCAGCAGATGGGACAGGGAGTCTGAAGCTTTCTTT. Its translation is CASRWDRESEAFF.

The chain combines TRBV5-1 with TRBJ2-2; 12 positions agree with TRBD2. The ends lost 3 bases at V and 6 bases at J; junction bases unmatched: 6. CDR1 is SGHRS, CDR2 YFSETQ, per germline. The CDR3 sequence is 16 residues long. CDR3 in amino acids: CASSSTSGGRPGELFF. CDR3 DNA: TGCGCCAGCAGCTCCACTAGCGGGGGGAGACCCGGGGAGCTGTTTTTT.

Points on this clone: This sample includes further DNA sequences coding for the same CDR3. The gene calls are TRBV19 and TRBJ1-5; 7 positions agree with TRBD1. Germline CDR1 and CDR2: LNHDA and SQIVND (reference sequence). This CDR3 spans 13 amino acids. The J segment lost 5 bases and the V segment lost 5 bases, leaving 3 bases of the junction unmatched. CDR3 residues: CASSGDRDQPQHF. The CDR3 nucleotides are TGTGCCAGTAGTGGGGACAGAGATCAGCCCCAGCATTTT.

CDR3: CASSGRTGTTNTGELFF. In DNA form, the CDR3 reads TGTGCCAGCAGCGGAAGGACCGGGACAACGAACACCGGGGAGCTGTTTTTT. This chain connects TRBV9 to TRBJ2-2, with D possibly matching TRBD1 (6 bases). This CDR3 is built from 17 residues. Germline CDR1 and CDR2: SGDLS and YYNGEE. V gave up 3 bases and J gave up 0 bases, with 15 bases separating them.

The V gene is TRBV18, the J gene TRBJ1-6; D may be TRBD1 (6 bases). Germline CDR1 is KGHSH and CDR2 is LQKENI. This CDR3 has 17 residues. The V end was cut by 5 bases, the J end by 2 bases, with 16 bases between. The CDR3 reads CASSKTGVRTYNSPLHF. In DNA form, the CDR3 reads TGTGCCAGCTCAAAGACAGGTGTGAGGACCTATAATTCACCCCTCCACTTT. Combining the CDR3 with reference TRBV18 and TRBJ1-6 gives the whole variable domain NAGVMQNPRHLVRRRGQEARLRCSPMKGHSHVYWYRQLPEEGLKFMVYLQKENIIDESGMPKERFSAEFPKEGPSILRIQQVVRGDSAAYFCASSKTGVRTYNSPLHFGNGTRLTVT.

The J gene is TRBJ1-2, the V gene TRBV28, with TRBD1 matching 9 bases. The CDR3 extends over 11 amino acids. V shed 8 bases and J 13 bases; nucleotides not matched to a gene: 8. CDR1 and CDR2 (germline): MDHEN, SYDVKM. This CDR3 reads CASRARQGGTF. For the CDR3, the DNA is TGTGCCAGCCGTGCCAGACAGGGGGGCACCTTC.

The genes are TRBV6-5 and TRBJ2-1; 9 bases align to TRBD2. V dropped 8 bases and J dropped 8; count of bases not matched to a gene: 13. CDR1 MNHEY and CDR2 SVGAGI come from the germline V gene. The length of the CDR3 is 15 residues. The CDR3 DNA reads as TGTGCCAGCGGAATAACGGGACTAGCTTCGGATGAGCAGTTCTTC. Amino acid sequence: CASGITGLASDEQFF.

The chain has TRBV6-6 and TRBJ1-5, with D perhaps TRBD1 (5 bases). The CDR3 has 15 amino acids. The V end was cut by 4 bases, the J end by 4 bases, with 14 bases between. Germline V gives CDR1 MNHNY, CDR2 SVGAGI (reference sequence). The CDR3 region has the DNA TGTGCCAGCAGTTCGACGGGGGGGGGAAATCAGCCCCAGCATTTT. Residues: CASSSTGGGNQPQHF.

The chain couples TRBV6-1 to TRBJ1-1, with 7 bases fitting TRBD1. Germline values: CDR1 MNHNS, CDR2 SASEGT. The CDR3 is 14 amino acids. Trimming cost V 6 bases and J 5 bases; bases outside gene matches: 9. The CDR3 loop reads CASSPSPDRTEAFF. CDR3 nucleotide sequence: TGTGCCAGCAGCCCAAGTCCGGACAGGACTGAAGCTTTCTTT.

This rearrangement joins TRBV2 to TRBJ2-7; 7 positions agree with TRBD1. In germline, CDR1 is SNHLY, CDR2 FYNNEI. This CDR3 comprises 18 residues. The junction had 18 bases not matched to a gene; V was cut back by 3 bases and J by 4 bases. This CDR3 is CASSDGMGEAGGRYEQYF. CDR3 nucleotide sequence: TGTGCCAGCAGTGACGGGATGGGCGAGGCAGGGGGTAGGTACGAGCAGTACTTC.

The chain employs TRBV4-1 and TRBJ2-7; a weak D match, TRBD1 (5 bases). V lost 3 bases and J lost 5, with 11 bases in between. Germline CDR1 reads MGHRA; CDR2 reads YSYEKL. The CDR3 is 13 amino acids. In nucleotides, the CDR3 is TGCGCCAGCAGCCAGAGGACATGGGACGAGCAGTACTTC. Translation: CASSQRTWDEQYF.

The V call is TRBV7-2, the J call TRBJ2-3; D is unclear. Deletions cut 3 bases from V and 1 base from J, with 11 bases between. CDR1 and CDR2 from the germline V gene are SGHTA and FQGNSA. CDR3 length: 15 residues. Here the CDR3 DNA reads TGTGCCAGCAGCTTCATGCTACCTGGCACAGATACGCAGTATTTT. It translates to CASSFMLPGTDTQYF.

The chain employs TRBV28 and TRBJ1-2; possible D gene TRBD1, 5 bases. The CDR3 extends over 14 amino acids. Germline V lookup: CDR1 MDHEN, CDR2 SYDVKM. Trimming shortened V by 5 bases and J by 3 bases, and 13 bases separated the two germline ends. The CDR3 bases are TGTGCCAGCAGTCAGGGAGGACATGACTATGGCTACACCTTC. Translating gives CASSQGGHDYGYTF.

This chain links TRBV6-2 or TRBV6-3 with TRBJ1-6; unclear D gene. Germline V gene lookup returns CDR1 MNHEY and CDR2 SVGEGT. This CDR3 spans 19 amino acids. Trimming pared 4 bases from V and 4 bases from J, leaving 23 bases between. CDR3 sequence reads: CASSSLPRGSAGYNSPLHF. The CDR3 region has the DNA TGTGCCAGCAGTTCCCTACCACGGGGTTCGGCAGGATATAATTCACCCCTCCACTTT.

Written as DNA, the CDR3 is TGTGCCAGCAGCTCGACAAGGGGCGGGGAGCTGTTTTTT. This encodes CASSSTRGGELFF. The chain employs TRBV11-3 and TRBJ2-2, with D possibly matching TRBD1 (5 bases). This CDR3 contains 13 residues. Trimming took off 4 bases at V and 7 bases at J, with 10 bases between the two ends. Germline values: CDR1 SGHNT, CDR2 YENEEA.

In nucleotides, the CDR3 is TGTGCCAGCAGTTACTCACAAAGGGGAGGTAGGGCTTTCTTT. Translating it yields CASSYSQRGGRAFF. The V and J genes are TRBV6-5 and TRBJ1-1; possibly TRBD1 for D (5 bases). The V gene lost 0 bases and the J gene lost 11 bases, with 16 bases spanning the gap. This CDR3 spans 14 amino acids. Looked up from germline, CDR1 is MNHEY and CDR2 is SVGAGI.

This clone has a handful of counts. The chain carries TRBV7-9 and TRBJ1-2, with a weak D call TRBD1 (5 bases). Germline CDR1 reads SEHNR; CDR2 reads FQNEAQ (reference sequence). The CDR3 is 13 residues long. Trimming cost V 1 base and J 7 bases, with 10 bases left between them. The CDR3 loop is CASSLEAGFGYTF. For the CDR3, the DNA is TGTGCCAGCAGCTTAGAAGCAGGGTTTGGCTACACCTTC.

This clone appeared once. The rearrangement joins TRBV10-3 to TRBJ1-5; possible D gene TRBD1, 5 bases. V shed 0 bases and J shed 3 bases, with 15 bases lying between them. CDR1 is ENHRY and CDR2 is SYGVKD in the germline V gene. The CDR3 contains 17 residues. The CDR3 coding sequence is TGTGCCATCAGTGAGTCCATTGGAGCAGGGAACAATCAGCCCCAGCATTTT. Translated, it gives CAISESIGAGNNQPQHF.

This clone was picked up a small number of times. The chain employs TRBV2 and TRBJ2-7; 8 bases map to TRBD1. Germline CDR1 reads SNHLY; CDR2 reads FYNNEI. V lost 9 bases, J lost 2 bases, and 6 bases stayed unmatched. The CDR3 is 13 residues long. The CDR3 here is CASQGQGTYEQYF. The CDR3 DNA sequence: TGTGCCAGTCAAGGACAGGGAACCTACGAGCAGTACTTC.